Listed below are T cell receptor beta chains from one sample, sequenced in a study of cytotoxic CD8 clonotypes in ibrutinib-treated CLL. Measured with immunoSEQ multiplex PCR; TCRdb has only the in-frame clones, and not every one. The data contain some 350,000 clones, 67% of them seen just once; the ten biggest clones take up under 8%. The source was PBMCs, collected after 36 months of ibrutinib treatment. These receptors all stem from a human donor with chronic lymphocytic leukemia. Both conserved end residues are part of each CDR3.

>TRBV2|TRBJ1-2
CASIIGGFEGYTF
>TRBV6-5|TRBJ1-2
CASSSGTARSGYTF
>TRBV4-3|TRBJ2-1
CASSQSKLGANEQFF
>TRBV19|TRBJ1-6
CASSSGRVSPLHF
>TRBV4-1|TRBJ1-5
CASSQDWSGIRPQHF
>TRBV9|TRBJ1-1
CASSVVSGLGTEAFF
>TRBV7-6|TRBJ2-6
CASSPHGGSGANVLTF
>TRBV29-1|TRBJ1-1
CSVVPLQPEAFF
>TRBV18|TRBJ2-5
CASSPTPGAPAETQYF
>TRBV10-2|TRBJ2-7
CATRLAEQYF
>TRBV29-1|TRBJ1-1
CSVYPGGTEAFF
>TRBV6-6|TRBJ2-5
CASRGTGGGLETQYF
>TRBV7-2|TRBJ2-7
CASSLAVQLTGEQYF
>TRBV4-1|TRBJ1-2
CASSQEDRAGYGYTF
>TRBV6-4|TRBJ1-2
CASSRDRTNYGYTF
>TRBV7-7|TRBJ2-2
CASSPGQGARGGELFF
>TRBV14|TRBJ1-3
CASSPPLLGGNTIYF
>TRBV5-4|TRBJ2-7
CASSLEPGAYEQYF
>TRBV29-1|TRBJ2-1
CSVASNEQFF
>TRBV4-1|TRBJ1-3
CASSQGLQGAAGNTIYF
>TRBV10-1|TRBJ2-7
CASSDNQGTPYEQYF
>TRBV11-2|TRBJ1-2
CASSRGAGAGYGYTF
>TRBV18|TRBJ2-5
CASSPPGLGPLGETQYF